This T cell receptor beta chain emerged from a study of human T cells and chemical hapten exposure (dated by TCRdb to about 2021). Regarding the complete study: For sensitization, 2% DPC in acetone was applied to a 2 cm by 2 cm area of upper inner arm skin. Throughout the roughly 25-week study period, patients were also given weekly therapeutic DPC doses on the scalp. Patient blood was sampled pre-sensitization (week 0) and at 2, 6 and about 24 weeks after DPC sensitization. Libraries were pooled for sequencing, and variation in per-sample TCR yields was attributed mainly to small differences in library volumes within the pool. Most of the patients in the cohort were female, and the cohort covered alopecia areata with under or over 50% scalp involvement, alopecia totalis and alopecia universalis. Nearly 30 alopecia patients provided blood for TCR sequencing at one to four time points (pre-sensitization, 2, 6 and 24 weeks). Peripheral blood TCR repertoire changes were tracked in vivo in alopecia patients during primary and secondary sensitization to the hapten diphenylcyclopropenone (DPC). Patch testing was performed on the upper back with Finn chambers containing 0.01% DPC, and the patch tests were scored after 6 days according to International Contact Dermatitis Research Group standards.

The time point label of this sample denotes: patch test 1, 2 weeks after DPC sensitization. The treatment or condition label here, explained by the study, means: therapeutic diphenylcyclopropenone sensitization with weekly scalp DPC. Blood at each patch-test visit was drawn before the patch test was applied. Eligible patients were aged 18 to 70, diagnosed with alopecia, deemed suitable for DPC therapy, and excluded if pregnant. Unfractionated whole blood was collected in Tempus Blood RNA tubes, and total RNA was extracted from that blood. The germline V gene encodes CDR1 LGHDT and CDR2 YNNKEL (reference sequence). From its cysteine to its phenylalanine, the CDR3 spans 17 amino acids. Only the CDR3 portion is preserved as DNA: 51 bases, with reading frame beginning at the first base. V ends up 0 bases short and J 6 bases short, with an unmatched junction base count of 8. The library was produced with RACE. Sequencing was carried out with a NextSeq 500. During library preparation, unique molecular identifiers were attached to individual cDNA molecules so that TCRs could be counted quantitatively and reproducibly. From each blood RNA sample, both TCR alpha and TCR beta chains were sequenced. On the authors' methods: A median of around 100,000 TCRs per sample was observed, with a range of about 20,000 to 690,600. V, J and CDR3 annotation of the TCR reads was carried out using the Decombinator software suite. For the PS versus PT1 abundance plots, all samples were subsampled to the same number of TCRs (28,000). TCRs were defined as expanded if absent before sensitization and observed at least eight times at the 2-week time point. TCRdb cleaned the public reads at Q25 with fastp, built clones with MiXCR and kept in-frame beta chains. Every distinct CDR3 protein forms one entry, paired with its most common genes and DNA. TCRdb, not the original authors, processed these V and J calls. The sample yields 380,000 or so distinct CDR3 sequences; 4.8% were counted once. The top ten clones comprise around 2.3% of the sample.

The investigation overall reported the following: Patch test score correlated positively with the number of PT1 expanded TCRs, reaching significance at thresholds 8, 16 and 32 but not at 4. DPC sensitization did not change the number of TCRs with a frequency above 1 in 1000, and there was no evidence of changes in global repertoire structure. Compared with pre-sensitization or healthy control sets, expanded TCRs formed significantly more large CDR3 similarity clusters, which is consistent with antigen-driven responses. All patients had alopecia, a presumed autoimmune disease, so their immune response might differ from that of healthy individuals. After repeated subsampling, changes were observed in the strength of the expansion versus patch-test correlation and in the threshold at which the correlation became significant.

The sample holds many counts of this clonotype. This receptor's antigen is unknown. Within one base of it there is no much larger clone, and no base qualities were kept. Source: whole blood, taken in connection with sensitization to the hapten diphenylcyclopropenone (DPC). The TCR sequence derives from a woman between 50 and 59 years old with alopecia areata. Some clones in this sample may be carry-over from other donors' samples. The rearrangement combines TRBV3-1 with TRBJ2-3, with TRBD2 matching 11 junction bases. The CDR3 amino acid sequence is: CASSQDLAGGPRDTQYF. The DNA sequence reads TGTGCCAGCAGCCAAGATTTAGCGGGGGGGCCCCGCGATACGCAGTATTTT.